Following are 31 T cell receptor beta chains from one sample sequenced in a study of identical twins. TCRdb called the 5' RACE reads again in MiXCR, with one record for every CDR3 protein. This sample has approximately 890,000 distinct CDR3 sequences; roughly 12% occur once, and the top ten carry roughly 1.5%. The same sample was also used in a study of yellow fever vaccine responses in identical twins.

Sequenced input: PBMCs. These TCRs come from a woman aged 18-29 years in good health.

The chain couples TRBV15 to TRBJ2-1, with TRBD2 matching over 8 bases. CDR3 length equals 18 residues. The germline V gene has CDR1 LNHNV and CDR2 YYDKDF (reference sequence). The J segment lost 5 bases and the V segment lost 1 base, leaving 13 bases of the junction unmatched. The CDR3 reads CATSRGLAGKAGNNEQFF. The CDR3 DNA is TGTGCCACCAGCAGAGGATTAGCGGGAAAGGCCGGGAACAATGAGCAGTTCTTC.

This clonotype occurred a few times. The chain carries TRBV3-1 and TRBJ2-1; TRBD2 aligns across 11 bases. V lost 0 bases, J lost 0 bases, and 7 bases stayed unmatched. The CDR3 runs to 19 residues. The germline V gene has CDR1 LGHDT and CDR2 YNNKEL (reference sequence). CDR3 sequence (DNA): TGTGCCAGCAGCCAAGACCCTAGCGGGGGGCTCAGCTCCTACAATGAGCAGTTCTTC. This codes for CASSQDPSGGLSSYNEQFF.

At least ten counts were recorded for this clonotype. This chain's CDR3 is CASSPGGRSTDTQYF. DNA for the CDR3: TGTGCCAGCAGCCCCGGGGGCCGGAGCACAGATACGCAGTATTTT. The genes are TRBV5-5 and TRBJ2-3; D may be TRBD1 or TRBD2 (6 bases each). Germline CDR1 SGHKS, CDR2 YYEKEE (reference sequence). Trimming removed 4 bases at V and 0 bases at J, with 12 bases between. The CDR3 consists of 15 residues.

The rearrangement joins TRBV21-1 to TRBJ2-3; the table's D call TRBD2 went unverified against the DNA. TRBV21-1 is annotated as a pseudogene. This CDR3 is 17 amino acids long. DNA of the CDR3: TGTGCCAGTGGGACTAGCGGGGGCCGTCCAGGCACAGATACGCAGTATTTT. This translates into CASGTSGGRPGTDTQYF.

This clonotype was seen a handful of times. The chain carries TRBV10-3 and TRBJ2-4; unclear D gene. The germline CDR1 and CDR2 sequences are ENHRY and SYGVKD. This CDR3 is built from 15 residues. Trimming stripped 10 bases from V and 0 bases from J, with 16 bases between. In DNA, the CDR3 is TGTGCCACCCAAGGAAGTCCCCTAGCCAAAAACATTCAGTACTTC. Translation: CATQGSPLAKNIQYF.

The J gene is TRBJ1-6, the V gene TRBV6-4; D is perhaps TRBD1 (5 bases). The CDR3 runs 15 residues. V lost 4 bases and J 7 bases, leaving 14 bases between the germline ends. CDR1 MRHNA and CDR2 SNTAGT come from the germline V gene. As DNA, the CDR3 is TGTGCCAGCAGTGTCTCCGGGACTTTGAATTCACCCCTCCACTTT. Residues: CASSVSGTLNSPLHF.

Here the CDR3 reads CASTPRPEHEKLFF. The CDR3 DNA sequence: TGCGCCAGCACCCCCCGACCAGAACATGAAAAACTGTTTTTT. This chain links TRBV23-1 with TRBJ1-4, with D uncertain. TRBV23-1 is an ORF, with its function uncertain. The V and J ends lost 7 bases and 6 bases respectively, with 15 bases between them. The CDR3 contains 14 residues.

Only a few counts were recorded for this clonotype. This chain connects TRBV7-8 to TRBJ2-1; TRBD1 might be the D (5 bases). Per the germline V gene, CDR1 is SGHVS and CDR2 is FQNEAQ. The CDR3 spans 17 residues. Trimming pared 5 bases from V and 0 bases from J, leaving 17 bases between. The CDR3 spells CASSLRLQGSSYNEQFF. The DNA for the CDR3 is TGTGCCAGCAGCCTCCGCCTCCAGGGTAGCTCCTACAATGAGCAGTTCTTC.

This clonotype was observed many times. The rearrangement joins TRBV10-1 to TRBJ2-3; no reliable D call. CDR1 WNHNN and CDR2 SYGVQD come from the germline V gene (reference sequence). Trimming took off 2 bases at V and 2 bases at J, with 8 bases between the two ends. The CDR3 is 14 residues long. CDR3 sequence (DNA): TGCGCCAGCAGTGAGGGGCTGTACACAGATACGCAGTATTTT. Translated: CASSEGLYTDTQYF.

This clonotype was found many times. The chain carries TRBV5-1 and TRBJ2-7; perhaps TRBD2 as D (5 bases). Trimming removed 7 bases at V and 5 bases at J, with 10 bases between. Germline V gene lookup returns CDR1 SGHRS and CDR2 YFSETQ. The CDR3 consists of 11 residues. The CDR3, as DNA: TGCGCCAGCTCCGGGAACCACGAGCAGTACGTC. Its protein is CASSGNHEQYV.

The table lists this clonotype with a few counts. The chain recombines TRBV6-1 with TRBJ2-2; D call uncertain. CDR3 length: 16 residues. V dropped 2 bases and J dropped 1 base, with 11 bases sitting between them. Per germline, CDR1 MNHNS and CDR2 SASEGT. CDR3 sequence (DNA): TGTGCCAGCAGTGAATTAGAGAGAGTGAACACCGGGGAGCTGTTTTTT. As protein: CASSELERVNTGELFF.

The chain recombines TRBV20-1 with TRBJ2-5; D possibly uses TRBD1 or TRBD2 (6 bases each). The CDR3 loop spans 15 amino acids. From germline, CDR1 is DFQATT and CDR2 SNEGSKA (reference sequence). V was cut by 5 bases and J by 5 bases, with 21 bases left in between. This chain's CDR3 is CSAEGERLEWETQYF. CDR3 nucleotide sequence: TGCAGTGCTGAGGGGGAGAGACTAGAATGGGAGACCCAGTACTTC.

Here the CDR3 DNA reads TGCAGTGCGGACGGGACAGCTGGGGCCAACGTCCTGACTTTC. Its translation: CSADGTAGANVLTF. This chain joins TRBV20-1 and TRBJ2-6, with TRBD1 identical over 7 bases. The CDR3 is made up of 14 amino acids. With V trimmed by 6 bases and J by 2 bases, 4 bases remained unmatched. Germline CDR1 DFQATT, CDR2 SNEGSKA (reference sequence).

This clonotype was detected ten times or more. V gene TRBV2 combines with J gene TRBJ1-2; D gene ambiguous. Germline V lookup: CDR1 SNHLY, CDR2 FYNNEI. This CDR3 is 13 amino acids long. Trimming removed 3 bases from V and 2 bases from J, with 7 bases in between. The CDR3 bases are TGTGCCAGCAGTGAGCGGGAAAACTATGGCTACACCTTC. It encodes CASSERENYGYTF.

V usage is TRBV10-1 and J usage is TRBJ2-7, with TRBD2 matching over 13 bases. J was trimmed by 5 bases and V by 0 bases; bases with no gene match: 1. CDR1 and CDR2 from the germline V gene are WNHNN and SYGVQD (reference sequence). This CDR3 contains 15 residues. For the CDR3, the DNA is TGCGCCAGCAGTGAGTCCGGGACTAGCGGGAACGAGCAGTACTTC. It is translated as CASSESGTSGNEQYF.

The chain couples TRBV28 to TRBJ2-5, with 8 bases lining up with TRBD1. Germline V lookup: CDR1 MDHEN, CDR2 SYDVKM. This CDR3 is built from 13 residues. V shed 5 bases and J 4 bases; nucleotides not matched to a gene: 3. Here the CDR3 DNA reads TGTGCCAGCAGTCCCAGGGGGCGAGAGACCCAGTACTTC. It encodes CASSPRGRETQYF.

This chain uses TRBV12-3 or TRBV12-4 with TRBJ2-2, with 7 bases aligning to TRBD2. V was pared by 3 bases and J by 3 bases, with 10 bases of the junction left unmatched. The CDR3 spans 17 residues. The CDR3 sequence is CASSFRYAGVYTGELFF. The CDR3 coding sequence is TGTGCCAGCAGTTTCAGATACGCGGGGGTCTACACCGGGGAGCTGTTTTTT.

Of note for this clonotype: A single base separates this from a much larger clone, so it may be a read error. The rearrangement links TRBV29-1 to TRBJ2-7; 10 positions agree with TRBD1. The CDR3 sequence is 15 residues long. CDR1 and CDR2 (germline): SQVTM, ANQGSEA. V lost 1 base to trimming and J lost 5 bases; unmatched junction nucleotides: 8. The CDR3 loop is CSVEGSGQGINEQYF. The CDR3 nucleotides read TGCAGCGTTGAAGGCTCGGGACAGGGGATCAACGAGCAGTACTTC.

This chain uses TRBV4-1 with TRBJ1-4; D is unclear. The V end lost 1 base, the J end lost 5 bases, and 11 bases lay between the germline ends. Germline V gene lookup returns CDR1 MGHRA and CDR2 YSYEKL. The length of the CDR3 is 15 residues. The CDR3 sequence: CASSQVYPTNEKLFF. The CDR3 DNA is TGCGCCAGCAGCCAAGTCTACCCGACAAATGAAAAACTGTTTTTT.

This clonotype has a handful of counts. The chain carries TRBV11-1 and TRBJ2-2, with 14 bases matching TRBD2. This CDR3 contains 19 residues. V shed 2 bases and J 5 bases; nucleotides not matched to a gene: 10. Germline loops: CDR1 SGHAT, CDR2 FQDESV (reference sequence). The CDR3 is CASSLLLGLAGVRTGELFF. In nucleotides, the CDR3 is TGTGCCAGCAGCTTACTCCTGGGACTAGCGGGAGTAAGGACCGGGGAGCTGTTTTTT.

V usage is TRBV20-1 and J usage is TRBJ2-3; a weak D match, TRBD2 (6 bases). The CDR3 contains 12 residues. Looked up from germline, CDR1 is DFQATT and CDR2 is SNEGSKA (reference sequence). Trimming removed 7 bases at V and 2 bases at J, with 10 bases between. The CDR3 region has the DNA TGCAGTGTAGAACTAGCCACAGATACGCAGTATTTT. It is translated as CSVELATDTQYF.

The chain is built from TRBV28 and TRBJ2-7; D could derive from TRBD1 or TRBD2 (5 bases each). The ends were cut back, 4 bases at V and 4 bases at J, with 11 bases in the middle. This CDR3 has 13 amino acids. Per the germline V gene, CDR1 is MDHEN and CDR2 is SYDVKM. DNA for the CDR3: TGTGCCAGCAGTTCCGGGGCTAGATACGAGCAGTACTTC. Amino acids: CASSSGARYEQYF.

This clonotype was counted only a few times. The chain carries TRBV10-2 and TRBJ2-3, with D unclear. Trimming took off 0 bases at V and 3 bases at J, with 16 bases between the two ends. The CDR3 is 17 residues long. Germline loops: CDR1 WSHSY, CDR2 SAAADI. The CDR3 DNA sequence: TGCGCCAGCAGTGAGTCTAGAAGCCTCCTGGGGACAGATACGCAGTATTTT. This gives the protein CASSESRSLLGTDTQYF.

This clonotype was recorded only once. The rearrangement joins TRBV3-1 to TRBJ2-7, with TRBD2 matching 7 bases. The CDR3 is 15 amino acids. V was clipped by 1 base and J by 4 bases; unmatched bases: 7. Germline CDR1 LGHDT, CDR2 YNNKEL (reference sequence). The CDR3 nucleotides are TGTGCCAGCAGCCAAGGACCCAGCGGGGTTTACGAGCAGTACGTC. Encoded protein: CASSQGPSGVYEQYV.

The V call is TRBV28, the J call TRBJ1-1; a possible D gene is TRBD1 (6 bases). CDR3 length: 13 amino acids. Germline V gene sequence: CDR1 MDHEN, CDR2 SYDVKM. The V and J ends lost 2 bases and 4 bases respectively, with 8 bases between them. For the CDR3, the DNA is TGTGCCAGCAGTTTAGACAGGCTCACTGAAGCTTTCTTT. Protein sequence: CASSLDRLTEAFF.

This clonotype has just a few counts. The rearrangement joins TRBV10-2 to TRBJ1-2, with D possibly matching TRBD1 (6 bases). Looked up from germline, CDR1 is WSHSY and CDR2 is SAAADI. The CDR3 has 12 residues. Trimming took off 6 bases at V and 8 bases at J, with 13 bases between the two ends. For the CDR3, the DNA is TGCGCCAGCAGCCAGGGGAGTCTAGGCTACACCTTC. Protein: CASSQGSLGYTF.

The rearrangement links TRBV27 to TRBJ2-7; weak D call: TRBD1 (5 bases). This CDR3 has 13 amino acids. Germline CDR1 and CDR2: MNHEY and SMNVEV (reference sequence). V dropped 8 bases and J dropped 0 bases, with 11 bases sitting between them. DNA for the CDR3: TGTGCCAGCCGTGAACAGGACTCCTACGAGCAGTACTTC. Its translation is CASREQDSYEQYF.

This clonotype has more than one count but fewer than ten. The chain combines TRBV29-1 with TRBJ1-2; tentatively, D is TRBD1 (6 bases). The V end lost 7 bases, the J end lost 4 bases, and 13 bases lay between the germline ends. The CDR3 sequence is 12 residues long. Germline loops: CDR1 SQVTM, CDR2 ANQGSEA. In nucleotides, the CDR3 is TGCAGCGCCGGACAGACTTCCTATGGCTACACCTTC. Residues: CSAGQTSYGYTF.

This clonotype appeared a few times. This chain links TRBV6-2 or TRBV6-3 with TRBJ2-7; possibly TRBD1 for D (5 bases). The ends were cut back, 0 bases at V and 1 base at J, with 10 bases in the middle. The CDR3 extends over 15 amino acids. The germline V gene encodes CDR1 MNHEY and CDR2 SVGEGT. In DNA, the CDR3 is TGTGCCAGCAGTTACTCGTCCACAGGATCCTACGAGCAGTACTTC. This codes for CASSYSSTGSYEQYF.

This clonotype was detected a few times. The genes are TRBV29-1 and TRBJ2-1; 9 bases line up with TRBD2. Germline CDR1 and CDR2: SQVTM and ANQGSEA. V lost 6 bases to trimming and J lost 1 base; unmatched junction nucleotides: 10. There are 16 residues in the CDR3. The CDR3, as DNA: TGCAGCGTAGAACCCGCGGGAGGGGAGTCCTACAATGAGCAGTTCTTC. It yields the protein CSVEPAGGESYNEQFF.

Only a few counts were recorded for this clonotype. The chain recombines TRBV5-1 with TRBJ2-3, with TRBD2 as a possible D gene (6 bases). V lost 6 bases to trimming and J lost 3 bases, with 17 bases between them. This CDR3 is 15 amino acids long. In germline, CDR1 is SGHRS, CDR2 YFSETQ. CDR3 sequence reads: CASTNGETSTDTQYF. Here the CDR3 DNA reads TGCGCCAGCACCAACGGGGAGACTAGTACAGATACGCAGTATTTT.